This paragraph covers one T cell receptor (beta chain) sequence. The antigen is unknown. After removal of 4 bases from V and 7 bases from J, the junction contained 14 bases not matched to a gene. The CDR3 length is 15 residues. Germline loops: CDR1 SQVTM, CDR2 ANQGSEA. A multiplex PCR was run with 60 Vbeta primers and 13 Jbeta primers. Study processing details: A follow-up analysis tallied about 80 million unique TCR beta chains, some 11 million shared. Assay used: immunoSEQ multiplex PCR; TCRdb lists only in-frame clones, some missing. That table supplies the V and J calls and clone size; D and trimming were determined from the DNA. The data hold about 170,000 clones, with almost 75% observed a single time. This specimen comes from a study of cytomegalovirus exposure and HLA in healthy donors. Likely unrecorded immune exposures existed in these nominally healthy donors. Study results and caveats: TCR sequences were mostly rare, though some public TCRs occurred in many donors. HLA restriction was apparent for most CMV-associated TCR beta chains in a later analysis.

The sequencing input was PBMCs. This receptor was identified in a woman between 18 and 29 years old in good health and CMV-seropositive. The V and J genes are TRBV29-1 and TRBJ1-2; the match to TRBD1 covers 8 bases. The CDR3 region is CSVVSDRQGRFGYTF. The CDR3 nucleotides are TGCAGCGTTGTTTCGGACAGACAGGGGAGGTTTGGCTACACCTTC.